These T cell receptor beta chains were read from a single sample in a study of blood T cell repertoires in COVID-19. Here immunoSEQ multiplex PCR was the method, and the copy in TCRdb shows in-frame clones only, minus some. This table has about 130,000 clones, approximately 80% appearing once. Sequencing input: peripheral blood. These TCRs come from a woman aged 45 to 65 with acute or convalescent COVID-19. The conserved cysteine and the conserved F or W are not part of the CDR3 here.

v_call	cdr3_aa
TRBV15	ATSRDGLEGYT
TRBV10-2	ASSRQGNTEAF
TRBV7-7	ASSLQDRDTSPQF
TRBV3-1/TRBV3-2	ASSRQGADTEAF
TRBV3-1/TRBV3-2	ASSRQGASTDTQY
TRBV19	ASSTGPGRPQH
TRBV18	ASSLDWRSGNTIY
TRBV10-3	AISEAGLAADEQY
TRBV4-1	ASSQPWDSYEKLF
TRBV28	ASGLAGESEQF
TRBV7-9	ASSLRQGAGETQY
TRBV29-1	SVRIGGGETQY
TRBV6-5	ASRPTGSGNTIY
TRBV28	ASSSRTSGRAYEQY
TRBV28	ASSLYGRARTQNEKLF
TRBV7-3	ASSSHGRTGYNEQF
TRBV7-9	ASSATGGGLNTEAF
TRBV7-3	ASSSESGTVNTEAF
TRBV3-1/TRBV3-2	ASSQQDRANQPQH
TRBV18	ASSPQVQEGYT
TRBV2	ASSDRNRNQPQH
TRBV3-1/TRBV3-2	ASSLGNRYNEQF
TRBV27	ASSLQREYYEQY
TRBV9	ASSVAPGQGSGNTIY
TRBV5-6	ASSLAPTSGIYGYT
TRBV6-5	ASRATGGITPLH
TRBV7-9	ASSSALGISREKLF
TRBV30	AWSRAGQGPNTEAF
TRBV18	ASSPRTGISYGYT
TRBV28	ASRRQGVEQY
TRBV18	ASSPQRMNTEAF
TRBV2	ASSEAEAQH
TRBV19	ASSIVGGNTEAF
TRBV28	ASRQLAGGPYEQY
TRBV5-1	ASRPPGDYEQF
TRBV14	ASSPGVEQY
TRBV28	ASSVGRAGVSLEQY
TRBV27	ASSAIRGAGDQETQY
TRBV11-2	ASSPQRSTEAF
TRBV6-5	ASRPTGGYGYT
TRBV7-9	ASSSGTGVRDTQY
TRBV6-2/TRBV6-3	ASSYWLAGGADLELF
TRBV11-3	ASSLGQGAHEQY
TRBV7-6	ASSLTTGNTGELF
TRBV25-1	AGQGSGNTIY
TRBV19	ASSIQQNYEQY
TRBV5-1	ASSLGLAGQLNNEQF
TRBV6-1	ASSEMIGGNYGYT
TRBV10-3	AISEPKPGTAYYGYT
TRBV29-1	SVEGGKGTDTQY
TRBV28	ASITAGGSYEQY
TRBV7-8	ASSLQLGRGQRYT
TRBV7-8	ASSLGWEPNYGYT
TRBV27	ASSFGSGGPVYGYT